This T cell receptor beta chain was documented in a study of molecular identifiers for immune sequencing clone quantification (dated by TCRdb to between 2017 and 2018). Broadly, across the study: For a replicate experiment, RNA from roughly 20,000 or 100,000 naive CD8 T cells was divided into five aliquots, and four of the five aliquots were sequenced. CD8 T cells were used in a methods study to benchmark molecular-identifier clustering-based TCR repertoire sequencing (MIDCIRS) and TCR RNA copy counting.

V loses 6 bases at its end and J loses 4 bases; junction bases beyond the gene matches: 4. The germline V gene supplies CDR1 MGHRA and CDR2 YSYEKL. The CDR3 holds 15 amino acids from the cysteine to the phenylalanine. Solely the CDR3 DNA is kept, with 45 bases framed from the first base. Library preparation used PCR. For sequencing, a NextSeq 500 was employed. Bulk TCR libraries were made following a previously described method, with the TCR primers given in Table S5. Total RNA was purified with the Qiagen AllPrep DNA/RNA kit. Before any analysis, reads coming from multiple sequencing runs of the same library were combined into one pool. Under the source paper's analysis protocol: Reads were retained only if an exact TCR constant sequence was present, and the retained reads were trimmed to 150 nt and grouped according to their 12-nt molecular barcodes. Within each barcode group, reads were sub-clustered at a 15% Levenshtein threshold, and quality-weighted consensus sequences were built per RNA molecule. Non-functional sequences were excluded, and lower-count sequences lying one edit away from another sequence were also excluded. On the basis of fitting two negative binomial distributions, barcode sub-clusters with fewer than 20% of the maximum read count were discarded. TCRdb redid the processing of the public reads, applying fastp at Q25 and MiXCR, and retained in-frame beta chains. Identical CDR3 proteins give one entry, which carries the most common genes and DNA. It is TCRdb's table, rather than the study itself, that gives the V and J calls and clone size. The sample table records a few hundred thousand distinct CDR3 sequences; around 23% of these occur just once. About 0.75% of the sample is taken by the ten largest.

Libraries of naive CD8 T cells were built from anywhere between roughly 20,000 and 1,100,000 sorted cells, with 10%, 30% or 50% of the purified RNA used. On a BD FACSAria II, naive CD8 T cells were FACS-sorted as CD8+CD4-CCR7+CD45RA+ and collected into RLT Plus buffer. Detection sensitivity was tested by spiking Jurkat RNA equal to fewer than twelve TCR copies' worth into samples containing roughly 19,000-1,100,000 naive CD8 T cells. Enrichment of CD8 T cells was done with RosetteSep CD8+ T Cell Enrichment Cocktail plus Ficoll-Paque, and ACK red cell lysis came afterward. General conclusions and limits of the study: In CMV-specific effector cells, over 98% of molecules were held by clones above 20 RNA copies, whereas under 1% of molecules were held by such clones in naive cells. Modeling estimated 2.5 to 3.5 recovered TCR RNA copies per cell, compared with about 10 by digital PCR, which implies around 33% capture efficiency. Naive libraries contained spiked-in Jurkat TCR RNA (roughly 10 copies' worth), which is not part of the donor repertoire. When barcode sub-clustering was omitted, TCR diversity was inflated by chimeric consensus sequences, with chimeras reaching as high as 47%. Highly expanded clone sizes could be underestimated if identical TCR molecules share a barcode. A single cell's worth of spiked-in Jurkat TCR RNA was reported detectable even among some 920,000 naive CD8 T cells.

This clonotype was detected ten times or more. It lacks a known antigen. No base qualities exist here, and no much larger clone lies one base off it. The clonotype comes from a human donor in good health. Some libraries in this study had Jurkat cell RNA spiked in. This chain joins TRBV4-1 to TRBJ2-2, with 11 bases matching TRBD1. The sample was naive CD8+ T cells from blood, with Jurkat cell RNA spiked in. The sample's cell subset or site label is to be understood as: FACS-sorted CD8+CD4-CCR7+CD45RA+ naive T cells. The DNA is as follows: TGCGCCAGCAGAGGACAGGGGGCGGGCACCGGGGAGCTGTTTTTT. Its translation reads: CASRGQGAGTGELFF.